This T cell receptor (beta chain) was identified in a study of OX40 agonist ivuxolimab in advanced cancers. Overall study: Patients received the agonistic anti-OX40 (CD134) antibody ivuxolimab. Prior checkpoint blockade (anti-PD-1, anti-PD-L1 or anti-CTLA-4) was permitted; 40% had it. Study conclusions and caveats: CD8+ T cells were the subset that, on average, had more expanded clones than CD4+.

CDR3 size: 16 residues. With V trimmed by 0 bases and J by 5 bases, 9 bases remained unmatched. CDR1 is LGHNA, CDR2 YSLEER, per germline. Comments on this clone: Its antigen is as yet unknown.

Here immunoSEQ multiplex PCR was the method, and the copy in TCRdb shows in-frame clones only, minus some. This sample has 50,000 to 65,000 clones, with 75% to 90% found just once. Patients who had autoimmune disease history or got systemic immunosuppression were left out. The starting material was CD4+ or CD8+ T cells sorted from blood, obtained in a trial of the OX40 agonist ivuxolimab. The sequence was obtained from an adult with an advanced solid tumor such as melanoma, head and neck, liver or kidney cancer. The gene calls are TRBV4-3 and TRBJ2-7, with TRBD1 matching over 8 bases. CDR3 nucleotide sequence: TGCGCCAGCAGCCAAGAGATAAGGACAGGGCCCCACGAGCAGTACTTC. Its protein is CASSQEIRTGPHEQYF.